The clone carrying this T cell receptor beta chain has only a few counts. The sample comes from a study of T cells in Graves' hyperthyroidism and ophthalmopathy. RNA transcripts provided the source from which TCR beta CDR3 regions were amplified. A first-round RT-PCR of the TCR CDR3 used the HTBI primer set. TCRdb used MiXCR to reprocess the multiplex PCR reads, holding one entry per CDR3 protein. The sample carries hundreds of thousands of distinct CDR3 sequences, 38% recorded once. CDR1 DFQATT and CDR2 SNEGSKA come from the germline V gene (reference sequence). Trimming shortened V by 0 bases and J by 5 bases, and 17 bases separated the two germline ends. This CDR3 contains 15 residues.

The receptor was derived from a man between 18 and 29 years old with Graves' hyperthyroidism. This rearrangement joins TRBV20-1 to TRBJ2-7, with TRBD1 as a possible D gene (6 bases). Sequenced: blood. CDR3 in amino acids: CSARDPRAGDHEQYF. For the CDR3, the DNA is TGCAGTGCTAGAGATCCGAGGGCAGGGGACCACGAGCAGTACTTC.